Below are 5 T cell receptor beta chains sequenced from a single sample in a study of blood T cell repertoires in COVID-19. Data came from immunoSEQ multiplex PCR; TCRdb stores just in-frame clones and leaves some out. The sample shows about 420,000 clones, about 90% of them seen only once. The specimen was peripheral blood. Receptors were obtained from a young man with COVID-19, enrolled during active disease.

V usage is TRBV2 and J usage is TRBJ1-5, with 7 bases fitting TRBD1. CDR3 length: 12 residues. Per the germline V gene, CDR1 is SNHLY and CDR2 is FYNNEI. The V gene end was trimmed by 10 bases and the J gene end by 3 bases; junction bases not matched to a gene: 3. The CDR3 DNA reads as TGTGCCATAGGGACAGTCAATCAGCCCCAGCATTTT. The encoded protein is CAIGTVNQPQHF. The full variable domain, completed using reference TRBV2 and TRBJ1-5, is EPEVTQTPSHQVTQMGQEVILRCVPISNHLYFYWYRQILGQKVEFLVSFYNNEISEKSEIFDDQFSVERPDGSNFTLKIRSTKLEDSAMYFCAIGTVNQPQHFGDGTRLSIL.

The V call is TRBV19, the J call TRBJ2-3, with D perhaps matching TRBD1 (6 bases). This CDR3 comprises 14 residues. Germline V lookup: CDR1 LNHDA, CDR2 SQIVND (reference sequence). The ends were cut back, 5 bases at V and 2 bases at J, with 11 bases in the middle. This CDR3 is CASSLDRPTDTQYF. The CDR3 DNA sequence: TGTGCCAGTAGTTTGGACAGACCCACAGATACGCAGTATTTT.

The chain uses TRBV6-5 and TRBJ2-2, with D uncertain. Trimming removed 5 bases at V and 1 base at J, with 8 bases between. Germline V gene sequence: CDR1 MNHEY, CDR2 SVGAGI. The CDR3 loop spans 14 amino acids. The CDR3 nucleotides read TGTGCCAGCAGTAACCCACAGAACACCGGGGAGCTGTTTTTT. Translation: CASSNPQNTGELFF.

The V gene is TRBV29-1, the J gene TRBJ1-4; no reliable D call. This CDR3 is built from 11 residues. Germline V gives CDR1 SQVTM, CDR2 ANQGSEA. V lost 4 bases, J lost 4 bases, and 4 bases lay in between. The CDR3 loop is CSVVFNEKLFF. The CDR3, as DNA: TGCAGCGTTGTATTTAATGAAAAACTGTTTTTT.

The chain uses TRBV7-8 and TRBJ1-2; 7 positions agree with TRBD1. This CDR3 contains 14 residues. CDR1 is SGHVS and CDR2 is FQNEAQ in the germline V gene. V shed 5 bases and J 5 bases; nucleotides not matched to a gene: 8. CDR3 DNA: TGTGCCAGCAGCCCCCCGACAGGGAGGTATGGCTACACCTTC. Translated: CASSPPTGRYGYTF.